The present T cell receptor beta chain was sequenced within a study of shared clonotypes between healthy human individuals. Study results and caveats: The rarefaction results pointed to incomplete sorted-subset sequencing despite large depth.

The data were produced by immunoSEQ multiplex PCR, yet TCRdb's version contains in-frame clones alone and is incomplete. There are about 2.3 million clones in the sample; roughly 90% occur only once, and approximately 0.39% lies in the top ten. About this clone: Its antigen is still unknown.

Donors comprised only Caucasian adults living in Nashville, Tennessee. The specimen sequenced was naive CD4+ T cells from PBMCs. Subset meaning: CD45RA+ positively selected. This receptor was identified in a man between 18 and 35 years old in good health. Some clones in this sample may be carry-over from other donors' samples.

CDR3 sequence: CACQTRTGINEQYF. The CDR3 bases are TGTGCCTGTCAAACCCGGACAGGTATCAACGAGCAGTACTTC. The chain joins TRBV30 to TRBJ2-7; 7 bases fit TRBD1. This CDR3 has 14 amino acids. J lost 5 bases, V lost 6 bases, and 13 bases had no gene match. CDR1 GTSNPN and CDR2 SVGIG come from the germline V gene (reference sequence).